A single sample is the source of the 14 T cell receptor beta chains below, sequenced in a study of T cell responses to AZD1222 COVID-19 vaccine. The assay was immunoSEQ multiplex PCR, and TCRdb's table has in-frame clones only and misses some. The profile shows more than 120,000 clones, about nine tenths of them singletons. This material consisted of peripheral blood, taken 28 days after the second AZD1222 dose. Receptor source: an adult who received the AZD1222 COVID-19 vaccine.

J is TRBJ2-7 and V is TRBV5-1; D ambiguous. Germline V lookup: CDR1 SGHRS, CDR2 YFSETQ. The CDR3 is 15 amino acids. Deletions cut 2 bases from V and 3 bases from J, with 15 bases between. The CDR3 region has the DNA TGCGCCAGCAGCTTATCCGCGCATAACAACTACGAGCAGTACTTC. Its translation is CASSLSAHNNYEQYF.

This chain connects TRBV12-5 to TRBJ2-7, with D maybe TRBD1 (7 bases). CDR1 is LGHNT and CDR2 is FRNRAP in the germline V gene. This CDR3 is built from 14 residues. V lost 7 bases to trimming and J lost 7 bases, with 20 bases between them. CDR3 amino acids: CASALQGPAGEQYF. The DNA for the CDR3 is TGTGCTAGTGCCCTACAGGGGCCGGCGGGGGAGCAGTACTTC.

The chain recombines TRBV19 with TRBJ1-5, with 11 nucleotides matching TRBD1. Germline V gene sequence: CDR1 LNHDA, CDR2 SQIVND (reference sequence). Losses at the gene ends were 7 bases for V and 4 bases for J; bases not matched to a gene: 9. CDR3 length: 16 amino acids. Here the CDR3 reads CASTRTGGSKNQPQHF. In nucleotides, the CDR3 is TGTGCCAGTACAAGGACAGGGGGCTCGAAAAATCAGCCCCAGCATTTT.

The V gene is TRBV5-4, the J gene TRBJ2-7, with 8 bases lining up with TRBD2. J lost 4 bases, V lost 6 bases, and 15 bases had no gene match. The germline CDR1 and CDR2 sequences are SGHNT and YYREEE (reference sequence). The CDR3 runs to 16 residues. CDR3 bases: TGTGCCAGCATGCCCTTTGCGGGAGGATACCAGTACGAGCAGTACTTC. Protein sequence: CASMPFAGGYQYEQYF.

The J gene is TRBJ1-1, the V gene TRBV7-8, with D unclear. V shed 1 base and J shed 0 bases, with 6 bases lying between them. Germline CDR1 SGHVS, CDR2 FQNEAQ. This CDR3 region has 14 residues. CDR3 in amino acids: CASSLGWVNTEAFF. For the CDR3, the DNA is TGTGCCAGCAGCTTAGGTTGGGTGAACACTGAAGCTTTCTTT.

DNA for the CDR3: TGTGCAAGTCGCTTAGACAGACCCTATGGCTACACCTTC. As protein: CASRLDRPYGYTF. This chain uses TRBV12-2 with TRBJ1-2; the tabulated D call, TRBD1, remains unverified against the DNA. TRBV12-2 is reported as a pseudogene. The CDR3 runs to 13 residues.

In its sample, this clone was seen a few times. V and J are TRBV28 and TRBJ1-2, with D possibly being TRBD1 (6 bases). Trimming pared 6 bases from V and 4 bases from J, leaving 21 bases between. This CDR3 region has 16 residues. Germline V lookup: CDR1 MDHEN, CDR2 SYDVKM. Here the CDR3 reads CASSRVGQDSIYGYTF. CDR3 bases: TGTGCCAGCAGCCGAGTCGGGCAGGACAGTATCTATGGCTACACCTTC.

This chain connects TRBV7-2 to TRBJ2-5; the D is unclear. Germline-derived CDR1 and CDR2 are SGHTA and FQGNSA. Trimming removed 4 bases at V and 4 bases at J, with 10 bases between. The CDR3 spans 13 residues. CDR3 bases: TGTGCCAGCAGCTCCACGGCGCTAGAGACCCAGTACTTC. Its protein is CASSSTALETQYF.

The gene calls are TRBV10-3 and TRBJ2-7; possibly TRBD2 for D (5 bases). Germline CDR1 reads ENHRY; CDR2 reads SYGVKD. Trimming left V 8 bases short and J 1 base short, with 21 bases between. The CDR3 sequence is 16 residues long. CDR3 nucleotide sequence: TGTGCCATCGGAGGCGGCGGGCCCGAACGGTCCTACGAGCAGTACTTC. Its translation is CAIGGGGPERSYEQYF.

This sequence joins TRBV2 and TRBJ1-2; D possibly corresponds to TRBD1 (5 bases). The CDR3 has 13 residues. The V end lost 4 bases, the J end lost 4 bases, and 10 bases lay between the germline ends. Per the germline V gene, CDR1 is SNHLY and CDR2 is FYNNEI. The CDR3 region has the DNA TGTGCCAGCAGTGTACAGGAACTCTATGGCTACACCTTC. Translated, it gives CASSVQELYGYTF.

Only one count was recorded for this clone. CDR3 region: CASSPKNTGELFF. The CDR3 region has the DNA TGTGCCAGCAGTCCTAAAAACACCGGGGAGCTGTTTTTT. The chain joins TRBV3-1 (or the pseudogene TRBV3-2) to TRBJ2-2; D remains unclear. The CDR3 totals 13 residues. V lost 6 bases, J lost 2 bases, and 7 bases lay in between. The germline V gene encodes CDR1 LGHDT and CDR2 YNNKEL (reference sequence).

This chain uses TRBV4-3 with TRBJ2-2; D remains unclear. CDR3 length: 16 amino acids. Germline values: CDR1 LGHNA, CDR2 YSLEER. The V end was cut by 2 bases, the J end by 0 bases, with 10 bases between. The CDR3 DNA is TGCGCCAGCAGCCAATCAGTCTTCGCGAACACCGGGGAGCTGTTTTTT. Translating gives CASSQSVFANTGELFF.

Notes on this clone: Additional DNA sequences in this sample encode the identical CDR3. The chain carries TRBV3-1 (or the pseudogene TRBV3-2) and TRBJ1-1; D is uncertain. Trimming took off 2 bases at V and 0 bases at J, with 4 bases between the two ends. CDR1 is LGHDT, CDR2 YNNKEL, per germline (reference sequence). The CDR3 totals 13 residues. CDR3 nucleotides: TGTGCCAGCAGCCAACGAGTGAACACTGAAGCTTTCTTT. Protein sequence: CASSQRVNTEAFF.

This chain joins TRBV25-1 and TRBJ1-6; 12 positions agree with TRBD1. This CDR3 spans 15 amino acids. V lost 4 bases to trimming and J lost 9 bases; unmatched junction nucleotides: 4. Germline V gene lookup returns CDR1 MGHDK and CDR2 SYGVNS. For the CDR3, the DNA is TGTGCCAGCAGTGTTCCGGGACAGGGGGCTTCACCCCTCCACTTT. This translates into CASSVPGQGASPLHF.